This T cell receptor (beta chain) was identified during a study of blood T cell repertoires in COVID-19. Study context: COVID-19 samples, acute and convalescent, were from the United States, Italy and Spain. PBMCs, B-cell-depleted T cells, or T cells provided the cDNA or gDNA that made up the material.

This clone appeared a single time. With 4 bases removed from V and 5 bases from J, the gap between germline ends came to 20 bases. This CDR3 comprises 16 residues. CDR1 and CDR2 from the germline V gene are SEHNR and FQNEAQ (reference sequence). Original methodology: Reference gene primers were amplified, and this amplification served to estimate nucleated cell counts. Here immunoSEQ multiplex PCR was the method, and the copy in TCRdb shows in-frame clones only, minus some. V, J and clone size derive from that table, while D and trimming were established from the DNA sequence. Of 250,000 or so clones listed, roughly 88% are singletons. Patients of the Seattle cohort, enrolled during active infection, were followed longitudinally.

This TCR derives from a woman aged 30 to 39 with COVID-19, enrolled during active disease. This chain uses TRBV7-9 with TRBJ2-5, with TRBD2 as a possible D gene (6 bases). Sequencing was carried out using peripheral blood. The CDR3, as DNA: TGTGCCAGCAGCTCCCCAATCAGGCGGGAAATTGAGACCCAGTACTTC. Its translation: CASSSPIRREIETQYF. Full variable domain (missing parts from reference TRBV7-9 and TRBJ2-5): DTGVSQNPRHKITKRGQNVTFRCDPISEHNRLYWYRQTLGQGPEFLTYFQNEAQLEKSRLLSDRFSAERPKGSFSTLEIQRTEQGDSAMYLCASSSPIRREIETQYFGPGTRLLVL.